Presented here are 8 T cell receptor beta chains from one specimen sequenced in a study of blood T cell repertoires in COVID-19. Only in-frame clones appear in the TCRdb table, and some are missing; sequencing was by immunoSEQ multiplex PCR. The sample contains 120,000 to 150,000 clones, roughly 80% of which appear only once. The sequenced sample consisted of peripheral blood. The receptor set was obtained from a human donor with acute or convalescent COVID-19. The donor label of this sample is uncertain.

The chain carries TRBV5-1 and TRBJ1-4; tentatively, D is TRBD1 (5 bases). Trimming shortened V by 4 bases and J by 8 bases, and 15 bases separated the two germline ends. The CDR3 sequence is 14 residues long. Germline loops: CDR1 SGHRS, CDR2 YFSETQ. CDR3 residues: CASSPGGFQEKLFF. The CDR3 DNA reads as TGCGCCAGCAGCCCGGGGGGATTTCAGGAAAAACTGTTTTTT.

The rearrangement joins TRBV15 to TRBJ1-3; D is unclear. The CDR3 has 13 amino acids. V lost 3 bases and J 5 bases, leaving 8 bases between the germline ends. Germline CDR1 and CDR2: LNHNV and YYDKDF (reference sequence). The CDR3: CATSSQTRNTIYF. For the CDR3, the DNA is TGTGCCACCAGCAGCCAAACTAGAAACACCATATATTTT.

The chain combines TRBV24-1 with TRBJ2-1; TRBD2 is a possible D gene (7 bases). The V end lost 2 bases, the J end lost 10 bases, and 11 bases lay between the germline ends. Germline values: CDR1 KGHDR, CDR2 SFDVKD. The CDR3 is 13 residues long. The CDR3, as DNA: TGTGCCACCAGTGATTCACAGGGAGGGGAGCAGTTCTTC. Its protein product is CATSDSQGGEQFF.

The chain uses TRBV11-2 and TRBJ2-3; a possible D gene is TRBD2 (5 bases). V lost 5 bases, J lost 5 bases, and 20 bases lay in between. Germline V gives CDR1 SGHAT, CDR2 FQNNGV. The CDR3 totals 16 residues. Here the CDR3 reads CASSPPSTAAGDTQYF. Here the CDR3 DNA reads TGTGCCAGCAGCCCCCCCTCAACAGCGGCGGGAGATACGCAGTATTTT. Together with reference TRBV11-2 and TRBJ2-3, the CDR3 gives the full variable domain: EAGVAQSPRYKIIEKRQSVAFWCNPISGHATLYWYQQILGQGPKLLIQFQNNGVVDDSQLPKDRFSAERLKGVDSTLKIQPAKLEDSAVYLCASSPPSTAAGDTQYFGPGTRLTVL.

The chain carries TRBV20-1 and TRBJ2-1; D not certain. CDR1 DFQATT and CDR2 SNEGSKA come from the germline V gene (reference sequence). V lost 0 bases and J lost 14, with 11 bases in between. This CDR3 region has 11 residues. The CDR3 protein is CSAREAELEFF. The CDR3 DNA sequence: TGCAGTGCTAGAGAGGCGGAACTGGAGTTCTTC.

The chain carries TRBV7-9 and TRBJ1-2, with TRBD1 matching over 10 bases. The germline V gene has CDR1 SEHNR and CDR2 FQNEAQ (reference sequence). After removal of 1 base from V and 4 bases from J, the junction contained 9 bases not matched to a gene. The CDR3 consists of 17 residues. The CDR3 is CASSLEGQGPLSYGYTF. CDR3 DNA sequence: TGTGCCAGCAGCTTAGAGGGACAGGGGCCCTTGAGCTATGGCTACACCTTC.

This sequence joins TRBV24-1 and TRBJ1-1; the match to TRBD1 covers 7 bases. CDR1 and CDR2 (germline): KGHDR, SFDVKD. The junction had 7 bases not matched to a gene; V was cut back by 2 bases and J by 8 bases. The CDR3 extends over 14 amino acids. CDR3 residues: CATSDSGQSLEAFF. For the CDR3, the DNA is TGTGCCACCAGTGATTCGGGACAGTCCCTCGAAGCTTTCTTT.

The V and J genes are TRBV6-1 and TRBJ1-4; D is perhaps TRBD1 (5 bases). Trimming left V 3 bases short and J 5 bases short, with 10 bases between. Germline-derived CDR1 and CDR2 are MNHNS and SASEGT. The CDR3 spans 14 residues. The CDR3 here is CASSDGGWNEKLFF. The CDR3 DNA is TGTGCCAGCAGTGACGGGGGGTGGAATGAAAAACTGTTTTTT.